The 28 T cell receptor beta chains presented below share a single source sample, sequenced in a study of T cell responses to AZD1222 COVID-19 vaccine. Profiling relied on immunoSEQ multiplex PCR, and the TCRdb table lists in-frame clones only, not all of them. The table records more than 80,000 clones, 75% to 90% of them present only once. Material: peripheral blood, obtained on day 0 of AZD1222 vaccination. These TCRs come from an adult in good health.

The chain joins TRBV9 to TRBJ2-1; 7 positions match TRBD2. In germline, CDR1 is SGDLS, CDR2 YYNGEE. The trim removed 4 bases at V and 3 bases at J, leaving 13 bases unmatched. The CDR3 has 17 residues. The CDR3 DNA reads TGTGCCAGCAGCTTAGAGGTCGCGGGAGCCTTCTACAATGAGCAGTTCTTC. Protein sequence: CASSLEVAGAFYNEQFF.

V gene TRBV6-5 combines with J gene TRBJ1-2; possible D gene TRBD1, 6 bases. CDR1 and CDR2 (germline): MNHEY, SVGAGI. V dropped 6 bases and J dropped 2 bases, with 16 bases sitting between them. The CDR3 has 15 residues. This chain's CDR3 is CASRQGGVVNYGYTF. CDR3 nucleotide sequence: TGTGCCAGCAGACAAGGGGGGGTGGTCAACTATGGCTACACCTTC.

This chain links TRBV19 with TRBJ1-2, with D possibly TRBD1 on 5 matching bases. This CDR3 comprises 13 residues. V lost 3 bases to trimming and J lost 3 bases, with 8 bases between them. Germline CDR1 is LNHDA and CDR2 is SQIVND (reference sequence). The CDR3 loop reads CASSMGGYYGYTF. Here the CDR3 DNA reads TGTGCCAGTAGTATGGGGGGTTACTATGGCTACACCTTC. Looking up the rest from reference TRBV19 and TRBJ1-2 gives the full variable domain: DGGITQSPKYLFRKEGQNVTLSCEQNLNHDAMYWYRQDPGQGLRLIYYSQIVNDFQKGDIAEGYSVSREKKESFPLTVTSAQKNPTAFYLCASSMGGYYGYTFGSGTRLTVV.

The chain employs TRBV18 and TRBJ2-3, with no clear D. The CDR3 runs to 13 residues. V was shortened by 3 bases and J by 2 bases, with 6 bases between the two germline ends. CDR1 and CDR2 (germline): KGHSH, LQKENI. The CDR3 DNA is TGTGCCAGCTCACCCCCGGTCACAGATACGCAGTATTTT. Encoded protein: CASSPPVTDTQYF.

The chain is built from TRBV27 and TRBJ1-2; no definite D call. V was pared by 4 bases and J by 1 base, with 10 bases between. Germline lookup yields CDR1 MNHEY and CDR2 SMNVEV (reference sequence). The CDR3 has 14 amino acids. The CDR3 DNA follows: TGTGCCAGCAGTTGGGCAGACGGTAACTATGGCTACACCTTC. Translated: CASSWADGNYGYTF.

V and J are TRBV11-3 and TRBJ2-3; 15 bases map to TRBD2. The CDR3 is made up of 17 amino acids. After removal of 5 bases from V and 4 bases from J, the junction contained 7 bases not matched to a gene. The V gene's germline CDR1 is SGHNT and CDR2 YENEEA. The CDR3 protein is CASSTGLAGGPADTQYF. The CDR3 DNA reads as TGTGCCAGCAGCACAGGACTAGCGGGAGGGCCGGCAGATACGCAGTATTTT.

The chain recombines TRBV21-1 with TRBJ1-5. TRBV21-1 is recorded as a pseudogene. The CDR3 contains 15 residues. Here the CDR3 DNA reads TGTGCCCCAAAAGGGGGGCTTTATAGCAATCAGCCCCAGCATTTT. Amino acids: CAPKGGLYSNQPQHF.

The chain links TRBV5-5 to TRBJ2-7; D unclear. This CDR3 is built from 15 residues. Germline-derived CDR1 and CDR2 are SGHKS and YYEKEE (reference sequence). Trimming stripped 0 bases from V and 3 bases from J, with 13 bases between. CDR3 nucleotides: TGTGCCAGCAGCTTGGCCGGCGACCGAAACTACGAGCAGTACTTC. It codes for CASSLAGDRNYEQYF.

This chain uses TRBV11-2 with TRBJ1-2; D is unresolved. This CDR3 contains 13 residues. Germline CDR1 SGHAT, CDR2 FQNNGV. V dropped 6 bases and J dropped 4 bases, with 12 bases sitting between them. DNA for the CDR3: TGTGCCAGCAGTTTTACTGGCTCCTATGGCTACACCTTC. It yields the protein CASSFTGSYGYTF.

The V and J genes are TRBV5-1 and TRBJ2-7, with TRBD2 matching 9 bases. The CDR3 is 15 residues long. The trim removed 4 bases at V and 4 bases at J, leaving 9 bases unmatched. Germline loops: CDR1 SGHRS, CDR2 YFSETQ. CDR3 region: CASSAKREVRYEQYF. For the CDR3, the DNA is TGCGCCAGCAGCGCTAAGCGGGAGGTTCGGTACGAGCAGTACTTC.

V and J are TRBV9 and TRBJ1-1; 9 bases are shared with TRBD1. Trimming cost V 4 bases and J 1 base; bases outside gene matches: 5. The germline CDR1 and CDR2 sequences are SGDLS and YYNGEE. The CDR3 contains 15 residues. The chain's CDR3 is CASSRGTGWNTEAFF. The CDR3 region has the DNA TGTGCCAGCAGCAGGGGGACAGGGTGGAACACTGAAGCTTTCTTT.

The chain couples TRBV30 to TRBJ2-7; no reliable D call. CDR1 GTSNPN and CDR2 SVGIG come from the germline V gene (reference sequence). Trimming removed 0 bases at V and 7 bases at J, with 16 bases between. The CDR3 is made up of 14 amino acids. The CDR3: CAWSVSGRLGEQYF. DNA for the CDR3: TGTGCCTGGAGTGTGTCCGGCAGGTTGGGGGAGCAGTACTTC.

This clone was detected a few times. The genes are TRBV5-1 and TRBJ1-1; 7 nucleotides line up with TRBD1. Germline-derived CDR1 and CDR2 are SGHRS and YFSETQ. The V segment lost 4 bases and the J segment 1 base; nucleotides outside the gene matches: 4. The CDR3 contains 14 residues. Here the CDR3 DNA reads TGCGCCAGCAGCCTCGGACAGGCGAACACTGAAGCTTTCTTT. It translates to CASSLGQANTEAFF.

This clone was found once. V is TRBV7-3 and J is TRBJ2-1; 7 nucleotides align to TRBD2. The J segment lost 7 bases and the V segment lost 5 bases, leaving 11 bases of the junction unmatched. The germline V gene has CDR1 SGHTA and CDR2 FQGTGA. The CDR3 sequence is 15 residues long. The CDR3 here is CASSLGTTSSNEQFF. CDR3 nucleotides: TGTGCCAGCAGCCTTGGGACTACCTCTTCTAATGAGCAGTTCTTC.

A word on this clone: The same CDR3 arises from other DNA sequences in this sample as well. CDR3 sequence reads: CASSLALSYEQYF. CDR3 coding DNA: TGCGCCAGCAGCTTGGCCCTTAGCTACGAGCAGTACTTC. This chain joins TRBV5-1 and TRBJ2-7; D gene uncertain. Trimming stripped 0 bases from V and 3 bases from J, with 7 bases between. The CDR3 extends over 13 amino acids. Germline values: CDR1 SGHRS, CDR2 YFSETQ.

The chain recombines TRBV5-1 with TRBJ1-4; D not resolved. V was pared by 0 bases and J by 5 bases, with 11 bases between. Germline values: CDR1 SGHRS, CDR2 YFSETQ. The CDR3 extends over 15 amino acids. The CDR3 reads CASSLAGSSNEKLFF. DNA for the CDR3: TGCGCCAGCAGCTTGGCGGGCAGCTCGAATGAAAAACTGTTTTTT.

The chain employs TRBV9 and TRBJ2-1, with TRBD2 matching over 7 bases. The CDR3 consists of 15 residues. Germline-derived CDR1 and CDR2 are SGDLS and YYNGEE. Losses at the gene ends were 0 bases for V and 6 bases for J; bases not matched to a gene: 6. In DNA form, the CDR3 reads TGTGCCAGCAGCGTAGCTCCTGCGGGAGTCAATGAGCAGTTCTTC. Protein sequence: CASSVAPAGVNEQFF.

Regarding this clone: Different DNA sequences within this sample yield the same CDR3. The chain uses TRBV3-1 (or the pseudogene TRBV3-2) and TRBJ1-5; the D gene is possibly TRBD1 (6 bases). Trimming took 0 bases from V and 7 from J, leaving 10 bases between them. The germline CDR1 and CDR2 sequences are LGHDT and YNNKEL (reference sequence). This CDR3 spans 14 amino acids. The CDR3 reads CASSQEGGIQPQHF. The CDR3 region has the DNA TGTGCCAGCAGCCAAGAGGGGGGCATCCAGCCCCAGCATTTT.

The chain couples TRBV15 to TRBJ2-1; no reliable D call. The CDR3 runs 17 residues. V lost 1 base, J lost 7 bases, and 20 bases lay in between. CDR1 and CDR2 from the germline V gene are LNHNV and YYDKDF (reference sequence). CDR3 nucleotides: TGTGCCACCAGCAGAGTAGGGCCAGCTGATTTTCGAAATGAGCAGTTCTTC. It yields the protein CATSRVGPADFRNEQFF. Full variable domain (remainder filled in from reference TRBV15 and TRBJ2-1): DAMVIQNPRYQVTQFGKPVTLSCSQTLNHNVMYWYQQKSSQAPKLLFHYYDKDFNNEADTPDNFQSRRPNTSFCFLDIRSPGLGDTAMYLCATSRVGPADFRNEQFFGPGTRLTVL.

Concerning this clone itself: The same CDR3 can be traced to other DNA sequences in this sample. V is TRBV19 and J is TRBJ1-5; the D is unclear. Germline CDR1 LNHDA, CDR2 SQIVND (reference sequence). V was clipped by 9 bases and J by 5 bases, with 11 bases between them. The CDR3 covers 12 residues. The CDR3 loop is CASSSPHQPQHF. DNA of the CDR3: TGTGCCAGCTCCAGCCCTCATCAGCCCCAGCATTTT. The variable domain in full, with the rest retrieved from reference TRBV19 and TRBJ1-5, is DGGITQSPKYLFRKEGQNVTLSCEQNLNHDAMYWYRQDPGQGLRLIYYSQIVNDFQKGDIAEGYSVSREKKESFPLTVTSAQKNPTAFYLCASSSPHQPQHFGDGTRLSIL.

The sample holds one count of this clone. This chain connects TRBV13 to TRBJ1-1; D may be TRBD1 (6 bases). Germline V gives CDR1 PRHDT, CDR2 FYEKMQ (reference sequence). Trimming cost V 5 bases and J 10 bases, with 14 bases left between them. The CDR3 is 12 amino acids. CDR3 in DNA: TGTGCCAGCAGCGGATACAGGGTGGGAGCTTTCTTT. Translation gives CASSGYRVGAFF.

The V gene is TRBV29-1, the J gene TRBJ2-1; no reliable D call. From germline, CDR1 is SQVTM and CDR2 ANQGSEA. With 2 bases removed from V and 0 bases from J, the gap between germline ends came to 11 bases. The CDR3 consists of 15 residues. CDR3 DNA sequence: TGCAGCGTTGAATCCAGGTTTTCCTCCTACAATGAGCAGTTCTTC. Translation: CSVESRFSSYNEQFF.

The chain joins TRBV6-4 to TRBJ2-1, with 13 bases matching TRBD2. Germline V gene sequence: CDR1 MRHNA, CDR2 SNTAGT. V shed 8 bases and J 5 bases; nucleotides not matched to a gene: 6. CDR3 length: 15 amino acids. The CDR3 DNA is TGTGCCAGCTCCGGGACTAGCGGGAATAACAATGAGCAGTTCTTC. This translates into CASSGTSGNNNEQFF.

The chain recombines TRBV5-4 with TRBJ2-2, with 9 positions matching TRBD2. Germline V CDR1 and CDR2: SGHNT, YYREEE (reference sequence). The V and J ends lost 0 bases and 5 bases, in that order; junction bases with no gene match: 8. CDR3 length: 17 amino acids. This CDR3 reads CASSLAVREGATGELFF. In DNA, the CDR3 is TGTGCCAGCAGCTTGGCCGTGCGGGAGGGCGCAACCGGGGAGCTGTTTTTT.

The gene calls are TRBV7-8 and TRBJ1-6, with D unclear. V was shortened by 2 bases and J by 0 bases, with 8 bases between the two germline ends. CDR1 and CDR2 (germline): SGHVS, FQNEAQ. The CDR3 length is 16 residues. The CDR3, as DNA: TGTGCCAGCAGCTTATGGAGGAGCTCCTATAATTCACCCCTCCACTTT. The encoded protein is CASSLWRSSYNSPLHF.

The chain recombines TRBV6-4 with TRBJ2-5; 14 bases map to TRBD2. The CDR3 has 15 amino acids. The germline CDR1 and CDR2 sequences are MRHNA and SNTAGT. Trimming at V came to 8 bases and at J to 5 bases, leaving 7 bases not matched to a gene. The DNA for the CDR3 is TGTGCCAGCTCCCTGGGACTAGCGGGAGTGGAGACCCAGTACTTC. Its protein product is CASSLGLAGVETQYF.

The chain carries TRBV5-1 and TRBJ2-7; 8 bases match TRBD2. Germline trimming cut 4 bases from V and 2 bases from J; bases unmatched to any gene: 8. Germline-derived CDR1 and CDR2 are SGHRS and YFSETQ. The CDR3 contains 15 residues. CDR3 sequence (DNA): TGCGCCAGCAGCCCCGAACTAGCGGCAACCTACGAGCAGTACTTC. As protein: CASSPELAATYEQYF.

This clone was counted a single time. The rearrangement links TRBV7-9 to TRBJ2-7, with TRBD1 as a possible D gene (6 bases). Trimming shortened V by 2 bases and J by 3 bases, and 8 bases separated the two germline ends. The germline CDR1 and CDR2 sequences are SEHNR and FQNEAQ (reference sequence). The CDR3 spans 13 residues. The CDR3 nucleotides are TGTGCCAGCAGCTTACGGGACAACTACGAGCAGTACTTC. Translating gives CASSLRDNYEQYF.